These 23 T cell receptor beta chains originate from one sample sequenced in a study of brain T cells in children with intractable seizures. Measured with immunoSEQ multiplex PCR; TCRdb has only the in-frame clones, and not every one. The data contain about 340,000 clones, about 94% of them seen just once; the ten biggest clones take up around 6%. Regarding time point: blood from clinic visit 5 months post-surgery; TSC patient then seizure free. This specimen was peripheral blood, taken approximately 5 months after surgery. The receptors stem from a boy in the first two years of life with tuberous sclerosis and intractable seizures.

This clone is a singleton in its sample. The CDR3 is CASSLSGNSYNEQFF. CDR3 DNA: TGCGCCAGCAGCTTAAGCGGAAACTCCTACAATGAGCAGTTCTTC. V gene TRBV5-1 combines with J gene TRBJ2-1, with a weak D call TRBD2 (5 bases). The CDR3 contains 15 residues. V gave up 2 bases and J gave up 0 bases, with 9 bases separating them. Per germline, CDR1 SGHRS and CDR2 YFSETQ.

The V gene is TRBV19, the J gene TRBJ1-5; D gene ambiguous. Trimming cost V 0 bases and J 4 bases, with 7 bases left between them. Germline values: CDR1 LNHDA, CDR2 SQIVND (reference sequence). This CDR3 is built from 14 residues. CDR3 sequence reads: CASSIERLNQPQHF. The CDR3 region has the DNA TGTGCCAGTAGTATAGAGCGGCTGAATCAGCCCCAGCATTTT.

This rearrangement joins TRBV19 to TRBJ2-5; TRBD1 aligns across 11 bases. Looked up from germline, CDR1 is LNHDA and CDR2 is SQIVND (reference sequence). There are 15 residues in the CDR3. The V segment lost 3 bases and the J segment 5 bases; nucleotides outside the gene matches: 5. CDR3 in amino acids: CASSMDRGRLETQYF. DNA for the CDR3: TGTGCCAGTAGTATGGACAGGGGGCGCTTGGAGACCCAGTACTTC.

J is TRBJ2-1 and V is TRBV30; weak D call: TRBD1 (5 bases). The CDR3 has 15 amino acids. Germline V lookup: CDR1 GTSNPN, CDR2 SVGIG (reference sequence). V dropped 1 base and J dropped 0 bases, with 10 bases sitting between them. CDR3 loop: CAWSEGLSSYNEQFF. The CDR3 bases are TGTGCCTGGAGTGAGGGGTTGAGCTCCTACAATGAGCAGTTCTTC.

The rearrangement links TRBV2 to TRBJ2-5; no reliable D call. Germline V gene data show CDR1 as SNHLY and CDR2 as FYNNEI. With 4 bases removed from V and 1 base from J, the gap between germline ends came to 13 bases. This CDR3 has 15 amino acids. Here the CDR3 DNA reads TGTGCCAGCAGTGCCCCCCGGCAGCTCCAAGAGACCCAGTACTTC. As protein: CASSAPRQLQETQYF.

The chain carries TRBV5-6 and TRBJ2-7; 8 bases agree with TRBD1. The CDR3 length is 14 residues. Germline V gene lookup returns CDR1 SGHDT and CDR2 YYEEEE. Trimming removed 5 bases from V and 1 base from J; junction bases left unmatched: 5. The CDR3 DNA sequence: TGTGCCAGCAGTTCGGGACAGGCGTCCTACGAGCAGTACTTC. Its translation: CASSSGQASYEQYF.

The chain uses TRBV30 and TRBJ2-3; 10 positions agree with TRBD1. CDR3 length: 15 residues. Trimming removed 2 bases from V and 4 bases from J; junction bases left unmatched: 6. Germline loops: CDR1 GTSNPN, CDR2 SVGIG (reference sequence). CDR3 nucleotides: TGTGCCTGGAGTTGGGGACAGGGGATAGCAGATACGCAGTATTTT. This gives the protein CAWSWGQGIADTQYF.

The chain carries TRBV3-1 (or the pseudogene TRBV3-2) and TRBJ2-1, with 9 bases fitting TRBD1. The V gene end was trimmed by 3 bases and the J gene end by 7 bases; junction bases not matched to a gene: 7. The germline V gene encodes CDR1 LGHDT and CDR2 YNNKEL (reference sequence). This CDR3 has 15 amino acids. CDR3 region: CASSQEQGARNEQFF. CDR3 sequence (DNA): TGTGCCAGCAGCCAGGAACAGGGGGCGCGAAATGAGCAGTTCTTC.

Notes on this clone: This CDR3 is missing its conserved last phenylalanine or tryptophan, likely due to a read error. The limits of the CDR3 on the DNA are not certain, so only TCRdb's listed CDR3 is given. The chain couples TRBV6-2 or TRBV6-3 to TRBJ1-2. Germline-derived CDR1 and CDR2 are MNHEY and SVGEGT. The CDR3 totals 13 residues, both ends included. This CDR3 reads CASSYDRGATLVC.

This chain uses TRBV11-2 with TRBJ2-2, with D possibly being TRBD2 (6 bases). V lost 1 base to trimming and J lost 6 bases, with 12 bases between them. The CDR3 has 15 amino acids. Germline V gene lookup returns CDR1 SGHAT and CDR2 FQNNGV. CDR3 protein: CASSLGDSGPGELFF. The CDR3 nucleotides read TGTGCCAGCAGCTTAGGAGATAGCGGCCCCGGGGAGCTGTTTTTT.

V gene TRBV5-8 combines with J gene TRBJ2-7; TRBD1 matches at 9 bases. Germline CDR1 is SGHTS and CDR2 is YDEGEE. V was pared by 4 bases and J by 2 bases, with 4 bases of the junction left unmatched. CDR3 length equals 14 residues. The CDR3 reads CASSGDRATYEQYF. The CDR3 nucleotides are TGTGCCAGCAGCGGGGACAGGGCTACCTACGAGCAGTACTTC.

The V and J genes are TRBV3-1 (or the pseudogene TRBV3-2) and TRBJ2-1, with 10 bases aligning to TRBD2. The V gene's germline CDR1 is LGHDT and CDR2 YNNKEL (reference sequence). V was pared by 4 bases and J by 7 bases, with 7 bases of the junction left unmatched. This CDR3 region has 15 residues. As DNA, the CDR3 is TGTGCCAGCAGCCCAAGCGGGAGGGCAGGTAATGAGCAGTTCTTC. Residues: CASSPSGRAGNEQFF.

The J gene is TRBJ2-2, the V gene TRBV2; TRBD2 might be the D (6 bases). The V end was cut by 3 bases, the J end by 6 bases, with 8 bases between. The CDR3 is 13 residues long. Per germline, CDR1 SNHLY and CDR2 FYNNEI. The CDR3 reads CASSDTSPGELFF. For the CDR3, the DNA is TGTGCCAGCAGTGACACTAGCCCCGGGGAGCTGTTTTTT. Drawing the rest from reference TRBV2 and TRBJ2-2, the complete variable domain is EPEVTQTPSHQVTQMGQEVILRCVPISNHLYFYWYRQILGQKVEFLVSFYNNEISEKSEIFDDQFSVERPDGSNFTLKIRSTKLEDSAMYFCASSDTSPGELFFGEGSRLTVL.

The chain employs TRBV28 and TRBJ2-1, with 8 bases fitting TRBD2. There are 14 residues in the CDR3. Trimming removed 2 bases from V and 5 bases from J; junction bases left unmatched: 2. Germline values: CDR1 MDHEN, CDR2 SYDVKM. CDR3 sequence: CASSLAGGNNEQFF. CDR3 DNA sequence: TGTGCCAGCAGTTTAGCGGGAGGTAACAATGAGCAGTTCTTC.

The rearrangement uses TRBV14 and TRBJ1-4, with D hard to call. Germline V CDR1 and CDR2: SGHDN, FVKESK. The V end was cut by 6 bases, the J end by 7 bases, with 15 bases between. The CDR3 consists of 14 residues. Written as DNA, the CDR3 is TGTGCCAGCAGTCTCTCCCCCGGTATTGAAAAACTGTTTTTT. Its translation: CASSLSPGIEKLFF.

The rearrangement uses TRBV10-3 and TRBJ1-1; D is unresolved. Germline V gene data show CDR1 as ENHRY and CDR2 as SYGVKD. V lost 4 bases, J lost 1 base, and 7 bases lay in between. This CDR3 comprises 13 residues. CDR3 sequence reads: CAISAGGNTEAFF. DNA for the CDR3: TGTGCCATCAGTGCGGGTGGGAACACTGAAGCTTTCTTT.

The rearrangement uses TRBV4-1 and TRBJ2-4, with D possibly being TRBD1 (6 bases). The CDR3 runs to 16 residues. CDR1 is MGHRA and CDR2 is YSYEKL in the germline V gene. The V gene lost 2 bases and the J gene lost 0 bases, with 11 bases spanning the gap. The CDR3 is CASSQPTGRAKNIQYF. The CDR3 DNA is TGCGCCAGCAGCCAACCCACAGGGAGAGCCAAAAACATTCAGTACTTC.

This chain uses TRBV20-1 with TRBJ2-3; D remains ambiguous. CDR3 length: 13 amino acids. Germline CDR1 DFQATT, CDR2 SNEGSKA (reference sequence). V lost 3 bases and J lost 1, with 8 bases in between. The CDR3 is CSASIPGTDTQYF. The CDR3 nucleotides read TGCAGTGCTAGTATACCAGGCACAGATACGCAGTATTTT.

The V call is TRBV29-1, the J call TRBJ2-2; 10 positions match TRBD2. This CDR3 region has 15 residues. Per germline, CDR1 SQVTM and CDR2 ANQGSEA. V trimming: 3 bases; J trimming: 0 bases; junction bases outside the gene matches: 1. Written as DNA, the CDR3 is TGCAGCGTTGACACTAGCGGGGCGAACACCGGGGAGCTGTTTTTT. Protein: CSVDTSGANTGELFF.

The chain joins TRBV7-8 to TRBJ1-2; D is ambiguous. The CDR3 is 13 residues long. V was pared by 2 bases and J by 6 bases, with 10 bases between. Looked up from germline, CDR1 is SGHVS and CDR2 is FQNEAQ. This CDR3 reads CASSLKLWDGYTF. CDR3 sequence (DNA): TGTGCCAGCAGCTTAAAGCTTTGGGATGGCTACACCTTC.

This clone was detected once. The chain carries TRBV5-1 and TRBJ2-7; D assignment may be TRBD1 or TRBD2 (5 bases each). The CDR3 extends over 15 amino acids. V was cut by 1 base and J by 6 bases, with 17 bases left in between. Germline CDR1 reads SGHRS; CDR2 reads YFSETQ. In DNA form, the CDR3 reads TGCGCCAGCAGCTTGAACGGGGCCGCCCGAGTCGAGCAGTACTTC. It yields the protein CASSLNGAARVEQYF.

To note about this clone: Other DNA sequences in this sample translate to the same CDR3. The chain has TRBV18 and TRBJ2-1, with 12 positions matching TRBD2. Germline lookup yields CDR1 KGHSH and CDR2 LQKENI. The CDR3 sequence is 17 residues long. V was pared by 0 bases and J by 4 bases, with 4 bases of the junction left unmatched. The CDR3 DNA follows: TGTGCCAGCTCACCACCCTCGACTAGCGGGAGATACAATGAGCAGTTCTTC. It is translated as CASSPPSTSGRYNEQFF.

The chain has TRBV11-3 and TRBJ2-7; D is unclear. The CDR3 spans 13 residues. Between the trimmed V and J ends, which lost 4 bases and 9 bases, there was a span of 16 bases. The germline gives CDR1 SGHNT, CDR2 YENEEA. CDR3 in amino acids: CASSSRDSLGQYF. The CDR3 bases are TGTGCCAGCAGCTCAAGAGACTCCCTGGGGCAGTACTTC.